The clone carrying this TCR beta chain was recorded only once. The data belong to a study of PD-1 blockade in mismatch repair-deficient tumors. On the study more broadly: Enrolled about 2013-2016, patients had progressing, pretreated mismatch repair-deficient cancers of about twelve types.

Data came from immunoSEQ multiplex PCR; TCRdb stores just in-frame clones and leaves some out. The data hold 90,000 to 120,000 clones, with 82% observed a single time. The V gene lost 5 bases and the J gene lost 2 bases, with 9 bases spanning the gap. CDR1 LGHNT and CDR2 FRNRAP come from the germline V gene. CDR3 length: 13 amino acids. The chain employs TRBV12-5 and TRBJ1-1; perhaps TRBD1 as D (5 bases). The receptor was derived from an adult with mismatch repair-deficient cancer. The source material was peripheral blood, sampled approximately 35 weeks after starting pembrolizumab. The CDR3 is CASGPDSNTEAFF. The CDR3 bases are TGTGCTAGTGGTCCAGACAGTAACACTGAAGCTTTCTTT.